This entry lists 18 T cell receptor beta chains sequenced from one sample in a study of blood T cell repertoires in COVID-19. Libraries were prepared by immunoSEQ multiplex PCR; TCRdb keeps only in-frame clonotypes and omits some of them. The sample carries 160,000 or so clones, under 90% recorded once. The sample consisted of PBMCs or T cells enriched from blood (not recorded which). These receptors were obtained from a woman in her forties or fifties who had recovered from COVID-19.

The chain links TRBV2 to TRBJ1-2; D is perhaps TRBD1 (5 bases). The germline gives CDR1 SNHLY, CDR2 FYNNEI. The CDR3 extends over 11 amino acids. The V end was cut by 7 bases, the J end by 5 bases, with 8 bases between. The CDR3 DNA follows: TGTGCCAGCAAACAGGAGTATGGCTACACCTTC. This gives the protein CASKQEYGYTF.

The rearrangement joins TRBV10-3 to TRBJ1-5, with 9 bases identical to TRBD1. Germline lookup yields CDR1 ENHRY and CDR2 SYGVKD. Trimming removed 10 bases from V and 3 bases from J; junction bases left unmatched: 10. The CDR3 sequence is 15 residues long. CDR3 nucleotide sequence: TGTGCCAACTCAAACAGGGGGCGAGACAATCAGCCCCAGCATTTT. Amino acid sequence: CANSNRGRDNQPQHF.

V gene TRBV25-1 combines with J gene TRBJ2-4, with D tentatively TRBD1 (7 bases). The CDR3 is 14 residues long. Trimming pared 1 base from V and 11 bases from J, leaving 15 bases between. Germline-derived CDR1 and CDR2 are MGHDK and SYGVNS. CDR3 DNA: TGTGCCAGCAGTGAATGGAGCAGGGGGGACCTTCAGTACTTC. As protein: CASSEWSRGDLQYF. Based on the CDR3 plus reference TRBV25-1 and TRBJ2-4, the full variable domain is EADIYQTPRYLVIGTGKKITLECSQTMGHDKMYWYQQDPGMELHLIHYSYGVNSTEKGDLSSESTVSRIRTEHFPLTLESARPSHTSQYLCASSEWSRGDLQYFGAGTRLSVL.

This clone was seen repeatedly, ten times or more. The rearrangement links TRBV28 to TRBJ1-1; D is unclear. Trimming removed 3 bases at V and 7 bases at J, with 12 bases between. Germline V gene data show CDR1 as MDHEN and CDR2 as SYDVKM. The CDR3 is 13 residues long. CDR3 region: CASSFSGKNEAFF. The CDR3 DNA reads TGTGCCAGCAGTTTCTCAGGAAAAAATGAAGCTTTCTTT.

This chain joins TRBV12-3 or TRBV12-4 and TRBJ1-2; 7 bases are shared with TRBD1. With V trimmed by 4 bases and J by 9 bases, 5 bases remained unmatched. The CDR3 extends over 12 amino acids. CDR3 DNA: TGTGCCAGCAGTTCGAGGGGGCCGAGCTACACCTTC. Its translation: CASSSRGPSYTF.

This sequence joins TRBV11-3 and TRBJ2-3; D is possibly TRBD1 (7 bases). The CDR3 consists of 16 residues. Trimming removed 0 bases from V and 3 bases from J, with 13 bases in between. Germline CDR1 reads SGHNT; CDR2 reads YENEEA. In nucleotides, the CDR3 is TGTGCCAGCAGCTTAGATTGGCAGGGGGGAACAGATACGCAGTATTTT. Protein product: CASSLDWQGGTDTQYF.

The rearrangement links TRBV2 to TRBJ1-1; maybe TRBD1 (5 bases). The CDR3 runs to 15 residues. In germline, CDR1 is SNHLY, CDR2 FYNNEI. The V gene lost 7 bases and the J gene lost 1 base, with 16 bases spanning the gap. The CDR3 here is CASKVGVVGNTEAFF. CDR3 sequence (DNA): TGTGCCAGCAAAGTAGGGGTAGTCGGGAACACTGAAGCTTTCTTT.

This chain connects TRBV29-1 to TRBJ2-7; 8 bases line up with TRBD1. The V and J ends lost 6 bases and 5 bases, in that order; junction bases with no gene match: 12. This CDR3 is built from 14 residues. Germline-derived CDR1 and CDR2 are SQVTM and ANQGSEA. The CDR3 DNA reads as TGCAGCGTGAACGGACAGGGCACGTGGAACGAGCAGTACTTC. This codes for CSVNGQGTWNEQYF.

The chain links TRBV7-2 to TRBJ2-1, with 9 bases identical to TRBD2. The CDR3 spans 15 residues. V lost 6 bases and J lost 4; bases outside the gene matches: 7. Germline loops: CDR1 SGHTA, CDR2 FQGNSA. In DNA form, the CDR3 reads TGTGCCAGCAGGAAAGAGACTAGCGGATACAATGAGCAGTTCTTC. Its protein product is CASRKETSGYNEQFF.

The chain combines TRBV7-2 with TRBJ2-5; TRBD2 matches at 9 bases. Trimming removed 5 bases from V and 7 bases from J; junction bases left unmatched: 8. The CDR3 has 14 amino acids. From germline, CDR1 is SGHTA and CDR2 FQGNSA. DNA of the CDR3: TGTGCCAGCAGCCCCGCGCGGGGGGGTTGGACCCAGTACTTC. This gives the protein CASSPARGGWTQYF.

This chain uses TRBV11-3 with TRBJ1-1; D is possibly TRBD1 (6 bases). The CDR3 runs to 13 residues. Germline V gives CDR1 SGHNT, CDR2 YENEEA. V lost 6 bases and J 4 bases, leaving 12 bases between the germline ends. CDR3 loop: CASRQGVGTEAFF. The CDR3 nucleotides read TGTGCCAGCAGACAGGGAGTAGGCACTGAAGCTTTCTTT.

This sequence joins TRBV11-3 and TRBJ2-5; no definite D call. The germline V gene encodes CDR1 SGHNT and CDR2 YENEEA. The CDR3 contains 14 residues. The V and J ends lost 5 bases and 5 bases respectively, with 15 bases between them. The CDR3 DNA reads as TGTGCCAGCAGCCCCTCGTACCCAGGCGAGACCCAGTACTTC. Protein product: CASSPSYPGETQYF.

Only one count was recorded for this clone. This sequence joins TRBV19 and TRBJ1-5; D is unresolved. V was pared by 5 bases and J by 5 bases, with 13 bases between. This CDR3 region has 14 residues. Germline loops: CDR1 LNHDA, CDR2 SQIVND (reference sequence). The DNA of the CDR3 is TGTGCCAGTAGTTTCGGTAAACTTGATCAGCCCCAGCATTTT. This gives the protein CASSFGKLDQPQHF.

The chain carries TRBV7-2 and TRBJ2-1; TRBD2 agrees at 10 bases. The CDR3 spans 15 residues. Germline V gene data show CDR1 as SGHTA and CDR2 as FQGNSA. Trimming removed 4 bases from V and 9 bases from J; junction bases left unmatched: 9. CDR3 region: CASSSASGSDVEQFF. In DNA, the CDR3 is TGTGCCAGCAGCTCGGCTAGCGGGAGTGATGTTGAGCAGTTCTTC.

This rearrangement joins TRBV27 to TRBJ1-6, with no clear D. The CDR3 loop spans 15 amino acids. V was pared by 10 bases and J by 12 bases, with 25 bases between. Per the germline V gene, CDR1 is MNHEY and CDR2 is SMNVEV (reference sequence). The CDR3, as DNA: TGTGCCACCAAGACTGTGGAAGGCCCGGCCCGACCCCTCCACTTT. This encodes CATKTVEGPARPLHF.

The rearrangement links TRBV28 to TRBJ1-2, with a weak D call TRBD1 (5 bases). The CDR3 is 15 amino acids. Trimming cost V 4 bases and J 6 bases, with 18 bases left between them. Germline V gives CDR1 MDHEN, CDR2 SYDVKM. This CDR3 reads CASSSGRQGVHGYTF. The CDR3 coding sequence is TGTGCCAGCAGTTCAGGCCGGCAGGGCGTGCATGGCTACACCTTC.

V is TRBV27 and J is TRBJ2-3; 9 bases line up with TRBD2. V lost 6 bases and J lost 4; bases outside the gene matches: 11. Germline CDR1 reads MNHEY; CDR2 reads SMNVEV (reference sequence). The CDR3 extends over 16 amino acids. This CDR3 reads CASRPRREGRADTQYF. DNA for the CDR3: TGTGCCAGCAGGCCCCGGCGGGAGGGCAGGGCAGATACGCAGTATTTT.

This chain links TRBV19 with TRBJ1-4; the D is unclear. The CDR3 runs 14 residues. Per germline, CDR1 LNHDA and CDR2 SQIVND (reference sequence). The germline V and J ends were trimmed by 4 bases and 2 bases, with 8 bases remaining between them. CDR3 region: CASSNSPTNEKLFF. The CDR3 bases are TGTGCCAGTAGTAACAGCCCGACTAATGAAAAACTGTTTTTT.